This is a list of T cell receptor beta chains from one sample in a study of T cells in localized non-small cell lung cancer. Here immunoSEQ multiplex PCR was the method, and the copy in TCRdb shows in-frame clones only, minus some. The data show around 64,000 clones, roughly 76% seen once. The specimen was PBMCs, collected before any cancer treatment. The receptors stem from a man aged 40 to 69 with stage II lung adenocarcinoma. Both conserved end residues are part of each CDR3. The D gene is left open where the match is weak. Clone sizes are given selectively: once, few, many, or a class where the clone is expanded.

abundance,j_gene,d_gene,v_gene,CDR3aa,CDR3nt
-,TRBJ2-3,TRBD2,TRBV2,CASNGGAGSTDTQYF,TGTGCCAGCAATGGGGGAGCGGGATCCACAGATACGCAGTATTTT
few,TRBJ1-1,TRBD1,TRBV5-6,CASSYRTGANTEAFF,TGTGCCAGCAGTTACCGGACAGGGGCGAACACTGAAGCTTTCTTT
-,TRBJ2-7,-,TRBV6-8,CASSPQGQYF,TGTGCCAGCAGCCCCCAAGGGCAGTACTTC
-,TRBJ1-4,-,TRBV5-1,CASSLSTLTNEKLFF,TGCGCCAGCAGCTTGAGTACATTAACTAATGAAAAACTGTTTTTT
once,TRBJ2-7,TRBD2,TRBV5-1,CASSTSTGTSGSYEQYF,TGCGCCAGCAGCACTAGTACCGGGACTAGCGGGAGTTACGAGCAGTACTTC
-,TRBJ2-7,-,TRBV5-4,CASSLDQGGYEQYF,TGTGCCAGCAGCTTGGACCAGGGTGGCTACGAGCAGTACTTC
-,TRBJ1-5,-,TRBV7-9,CASSLAQGNQPQHF,TGTGCCAGCAGCTTAGCTCAGGGGAATCAGCCCCAGCATTTT
-,TRBJ1-2,TRBD1,TRBV10-3,CAISEPRTGGGYTF,TGTGCCATCAGTGAGCCTCGGACAGGTGGCGGCTACACCTTC
-,TRBJ1-2,-,TRBV25-1,CASSPGSYGYTF,TGTGCCAGCAGTCCCGGAAGCTATGGCTACACCTTC
-,TRBJ2-3,-,TRBV5-1,CASSWQSSTDTQYF,TGCGCCAGCAGCTGGCAATCTAGCACAGATACGCAGTATTTT
many,TRBJ1-2,-,TRBV2,CASSDTGAAGYTF,TGTGCCAGCAGTGATACAGGCGCCGCAGGCTACACCTTC